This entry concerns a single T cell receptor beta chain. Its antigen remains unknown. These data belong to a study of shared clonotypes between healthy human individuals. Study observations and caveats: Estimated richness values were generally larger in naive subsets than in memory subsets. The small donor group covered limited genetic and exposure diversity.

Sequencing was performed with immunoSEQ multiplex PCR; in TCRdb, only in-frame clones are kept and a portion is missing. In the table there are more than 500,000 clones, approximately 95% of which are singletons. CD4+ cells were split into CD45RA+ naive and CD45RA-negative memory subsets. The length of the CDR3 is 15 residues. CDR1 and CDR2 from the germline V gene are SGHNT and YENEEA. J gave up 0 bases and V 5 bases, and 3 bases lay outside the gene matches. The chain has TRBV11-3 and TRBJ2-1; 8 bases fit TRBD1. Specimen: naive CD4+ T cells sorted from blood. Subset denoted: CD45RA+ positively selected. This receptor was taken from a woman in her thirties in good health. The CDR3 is CASSPGQGSYNEQFF. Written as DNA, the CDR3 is TGTGCCAGCAGCCCAGGACAGGGCTCCTACAATGAGCAGTTCTTC.